The rows below give T cell receptor beta chains drawn from one sample of a study of blood T cell repertoires in COVID-19. The data were produced by immunoSEQ multiplex PCR, yet TCRdb's version contains in-frame clones alone and is incomplete. The sample gives approximately 250,000 clones, roughly 84% of which show up once; 8.6% is in the top ten. Sequenced input: peripheral blood. The receptor source for this set is a human donor in a cohort sampled during active COVID-19. Both conserved end residues are part of each CDR3. D genes are given only for firm matches. A clone size is listed for some rows: how often the clone was seen (once, few, many), or a class if it is expanded.

J gene,D gene,V gene,clone size,CDR3 length,CDR3 protein,CDR3 DNA
TRBJ2-2,NA,TRBV4-2,NA,18,CASSQDGAPGRDTGELFF,TGTGCCAGCAGCCAAGATGGGGCGCCAGGTCGGGACACCGGGGAGCTGTTTTTT
TRBJ1-1,NA,TRBV4-2,NA,14,CASSQRGGTTEAFF,TGTGCCAGCAGCCAGAGGGGGGGCACCACTGAAGCTTTCTTT
TRBJ2-2,TRBD2,TRBV3-1/TRBV3-2,NA,17,CASSQEGGGLKTGELFF,TGTGCCAGCAGCCAAGAGGGCGGGGGATTGAAAACCGGGGAGCTGTTTTTT
TRBJ1-2,TRBD1,TRBV18,once,13,CASSSQGGLGYTF,TGTGCCAGCTCATCACAGGGGGGGCTTGGCTACACCTTC
TRBJ2-3,TRBD1,TRBV5-8,once,15,CASSREGAATDTQYF,TGTGCCAGCAGCCGAGAGGGGGCAGCCACAGATACGCAGTATTTT
TRBJ2-7,NA,TRBV7-6,few,15,CASSPTILDRGEQYF,TGTGCCAGCAGCCCAACAATCTTAGATCGGGGCGAGCAGTACTTC
TRBJ2-7,NA,TRBV27,NA,17,CASSQTLVASPFYEQYF,TGTGCCAGCAGTCAGACCCTTGTAGCCTCTCCCTTCTACGAGCAGTACTTC
TRBJ2-5,NA,TRBV7-9,NA,12,CASSFYGETQYF,TGTGCCAGCAGCTTCTACGGGGAGACCCAGTACTTC
TRBJ2-1,NA,TRBV5-1,NA,12,CASSLRRGEQFF,TGCGCCAGCAGCCTACGTAGGGGTGAGCAGTTCTTC
TRBJ2-7,NA,TRBV28,NA,14,CAVLGVGGGSEQYF,TGTGCCGTACTGGGGGTGGGCGGGGGCTCAGAGCAGTACTTC
TRBJ2-5,TRBD1,TRBV4-1,NA,14,CASRGTGGRETQYF,TGCGCCAGCAGAGGGACAGGGGGCCGGGAGACCCAGTACTTC
TRBJ2-7,TRBD1,TRBV4-2,NA,17,CASSQQGGTGSAYEQYF,TGTGCCAGCAGCCAGCAGGGGGGGACAGGGTCAGCCTACGAGCAGTACTTC